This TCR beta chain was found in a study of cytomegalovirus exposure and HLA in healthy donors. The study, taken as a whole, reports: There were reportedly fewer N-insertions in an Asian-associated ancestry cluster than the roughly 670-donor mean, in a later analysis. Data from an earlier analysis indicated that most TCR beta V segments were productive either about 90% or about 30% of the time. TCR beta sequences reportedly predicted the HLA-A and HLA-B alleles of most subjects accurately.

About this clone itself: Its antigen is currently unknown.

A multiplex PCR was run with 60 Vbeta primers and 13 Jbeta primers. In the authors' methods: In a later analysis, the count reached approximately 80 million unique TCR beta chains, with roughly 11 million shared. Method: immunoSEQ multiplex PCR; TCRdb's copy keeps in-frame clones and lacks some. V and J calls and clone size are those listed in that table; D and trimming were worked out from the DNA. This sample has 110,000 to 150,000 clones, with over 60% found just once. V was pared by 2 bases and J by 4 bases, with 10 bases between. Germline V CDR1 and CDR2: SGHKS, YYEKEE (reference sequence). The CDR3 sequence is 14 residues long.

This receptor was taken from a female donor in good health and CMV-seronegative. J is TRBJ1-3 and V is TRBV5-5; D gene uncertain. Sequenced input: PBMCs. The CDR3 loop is CASSLEGTGNTIYF. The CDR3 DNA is TGTGCCAGCAGCTTAGAGGGAACGGGAAACACCATATATTTT.